The present T cell receptor (beta chain) was sequenced within a study of blood T cell repertoires in COVID-19 (dated by TCRdb to 2020 to 2021). About the study as a whole: Collaborator samples came from the United States, Italy and Spain and covered acute and convalescent phases of COVID-19. The prospective study material was composed of cDNA or gDNA derived from T cells, B-cell-depleted T cells, or PBMCs. Subjects who had been exposed to COVID-19, were actively infected with it, or had recovered from it provided the deeply sampled blood TCRbeta repertoires that made up the dataset. A freely available public database, intended as a resource for researchers studying the immune response to SARS-CoV-2, is where the repertoires were released. Samples came from the ongoing ImmuneRACE study (first 160 participants) plus 1,254 subjects from 6 global collaborators. Sample metadata almost always included a de-identified subject ID, COVID-19 status, age in years and sex. Where available, HLA class I and class II types were taken from metadata supplied by the sample provider and were not determined by assay-based typing. Study-level results and caveats: How much clinical and demographic metadata was included differed by source and by participant, and the metadata was provided uncurated.

V sheds 4 bases and J sheds 7 bases, leaving 14 bases between their ends. The CDR3 holds 14 amino acids from the cysteine to the phenylalanine. Only the CDR3 DNA stays, 42 bases, in frame from base 1. CDR1 MDHEN and CDR2 SYDVKM were looked up in the germline V gene. TCRbeta CDR3 regions were amplified from genomic DNA by means of the immunoSEQ Assay, a bias-controlled multiplex PCR. As for the original processing: Within the assay, amplification of reference gene primers was used to estimate how many nucleated cells each sample contained. To quantify the absolute abundance of each unique TCRbeta CDR3 rearrangement, sequence reads were collapsed and filtered. For each sample, productive Simpson clonality was calculated by taking the square root of Simpson's diversity index across productive rearrangements. The immuneACCESS repertoire file appears here via TCRdb, limited to in-frame rearrangements. These files lack a portion of the clones; in checked studies, under half of the deficit traces to unresolved V genes, and the cause of the others is not known. That table gives V, J and clone size, and the DNA gave D and trimming. The sample table contains 300,000 to 450,000 clones; only one count was recorded for 80% to 90% of them. The top ten hold 2% to 2.5% of the sample.

In Seattle, one collaborating source enrolled patients while the infection was active and tracked those patients longitudinally over the course of disease. The collaborating institutions used their own protocols to collect whole blood in K2EDTA tubes. For TCRbeta analysis, collaborators shipped samples in one of three forms: frozen whole blood, isolated PBMCs, or DNA extracted from either of those sample types. In the case of this clone: The specificity of this receptor is unknown. Base qualities are not provided; no much larger clone lies one nucleotide away.

The clonotype originates from an older woman with COVID-19, enrolled during active disease. The chain joins TRBV28 to TRBJ1-5, with the D gene call left open. Sequenced material: peripheral blood. The encoded CDR3 is CASSSPPRTQPQHF. The base sequence is TGTGCCAGCAGTTCGCCCCCCCGTACACAGCCCCAGCATTTT.